This TCR beta chain was profiled in a study of a mutant IDH1 vaccine in newly diagnosed glioma. Study details: The vaccination schedule gave patients eight doses in weeks 1, 3, 5, 7, 11, 15, 19 and 23. Previous treatment comprised radiotherapy, temozolomide, or both, mostly both. Onset of vaccination occurred 4-6 weeks following radiotherapy alone, or with temozolomide cycles.

The germline V gene encodes CDR1 MDHEN and CDR2 SYDVKM. The CDR3 is 12 residues long, ends included. This clone has a handful of counts. The antigen remains unidentified. No conserved phenylalanine or tryptophan ends this CDR3, so it is likely a read error. The DNA is omitted, as the CDR3 cannot be located on it reliably, and the CDR3 follows TCRdb's listing. Measured with immunoSEQ multiplex PCR; TCRdb has only the in-frame clones, and not every one. The sample has 70,000 to 90,000 clones; approximately 85% are singletons. Sample time point: week 23, last vaccination. Vaccination used 300 ug of mutant IDH1 20-mer peptide per dose, with topical imiquimod. Donor tumors were new WHO grade 3 or 4 IDH1-mutant, ATRX-lost astrocytomas.

The chain couples TRBV28 to TRBJ2-7. Sequenced here: PBMCs, sampled from a glioma patient whose treatment included an IDH1 peptide vaccine. The TCR was taken from a man aged 25 to 40 with glioma. Some clones in this sample may be carry-over from other donors' samples. The CDR3 region is CASSFSGGTPHL.